The 26 T cell receptor beta chains below were found in one sample sequenced in a study of cytomegalovirus exposure and HLA in healthy donors. The study ran its PCR with 60 Vbeta and 13 Jbeta primers. The method was immunoSEQ multiplex PCR; TCRdb's version includes in-frame clones alone and lacks a portion of them. The repertoire holds approximately 140,000 clones, with about 75% as singletons. The sample taken for sequencing was PBMCs. These TCRs come from a man aged 40-49 years in good health and CMV-seronegative.

The chain is built from TRBV25-1 and TRBJ1-6, with D unclear. V was cut by 6 bases and J by 0 bases, with 12 bases left in between. CDR3 length: 16 residues. Germline V CDR1 and CDR2: MGHDK, SYGVNS. The CDR3 sequence: CASSPRMSSYNSPLHF. CDR3 coding DNA: TGTGCCAGCAGCCCTAGGATGAGCTCCTATAATTCACCCCTCCACTTT. The entire variable domain, with the rest obtained from reference TRBV25-1 and TRBJ1-6, is as follows: EADIYQTPRYLVIGTGKKITLECSQTMGHDKMYWYQQDPGMELHLIHYSYGVNSTEKGDLSSESTVSRIRTEHFPLTLESARPSHTSQYLCASSPRMSSYNSPLHFGNGTRLTVT.

The chain uses TRBV9 and TRBJ2-2; 13 nucleotides agree with TRBD2. Unmatched junction bases numbered 9, after V lost 3 bases and J lost 7 bases. The CDR3 loop spans 17 amino acids. CDR1 SGDLS and CDR2 YYNGEE come from the germline V gene. The CDR3 protein is CASSAPGTSGVSGELFF. CDR3 in DNA: TGTGCCAGCAGCGCCCCCGGGACTAGCGGGGTGAGCGGGGAGCTGTTTTTT.

This chain joins TRBV5-1 and TRBJ2-5, with TRBD2 identical over 9 bases. J gave up 5 bases and V 4 bases, and 6 bases lay outside the gene matches. Germline loops: CDR1 SGHRS, CDR2 YFSETQ. CDR3 length: 14 residues. DNA for the CDR3: TGCGCCAGCAGCCCCGGGACTAGCAGGGAGACCCAGTACTTC. Translated: CASSPGTSRETQYF.

This chain links TRBV6-5 with TRBJ1-5, with D perhaps TRBD1 (6 bases). The CDR3 runs to 13 residues. CDR1 and CDR2 from the germline V gene are MNHEY and SVGAGI. V was pared by 5 bases and J by 5 bases, with 10 bases between. CDR3 in amino acids: CASSENRDQPQHF. The CDR3, as DNA: TGTGCCAGCAGTGAAAACAGGGATCAGCCCCAGCATTTT.

This clone was detected only a few times. This chain connects TRBV28 to TRBJ1-1, with D possibly TRBD1 on 5 matching bases. This CDR3 contains 14 residues. V was trimmed by 0 bases and J by 1 base, leaving 6 bases between them. Per the germline V gene, CDR1 is MDHEN and CDR2 is SYDVKM. CDR3 coding DNA: TGTGCCAGCAGTTTATGGGGGGGGAACACTGAAGCTTTCTTT. It codes for CASSLWGGNTEAFF.

In this sample, this clone turned up once. This rearrangement joins TRBV2 to TRBJ2-7, with a tentative D call TRBD1 (6 bases). The CDR3 extends over 15 amino acids. Germline-derived CDR1 and CDR2 are SNHLY and FYNNEI. Trimming took off 1 base at V and 2 bases at J, with 12 bases between the two ends. CDR3 in DNA: TGTGCCAGCAGTGAAGGTCACAGGGCAACCTACGAGCAGTACTTC. Protein: CASSEGHRATYEQYF.

The table lists this clone with a few counts. This chain uses TRBV7-9 with TRBJ2-3, with 9 bases that match TRBD1. Germline CDR1 and CDR2: SEHNR and FQNEAQ (reference sequence). Germline trimming cut 5 bases from V and 2 bases from J; bases unmatched to any gene: 5. The CDR3 covers 15 residues. The CDR3 is CASSPGTGTTDTQYF. CDR3 DNA: TGTGCCAGCAGCCCCGGGACAGGGACCACAGATACGCAGTATTTT. The full variable domain, its missing parts supplied by reference TRBV7-9 and TRBJ2-3, is DTGVSQNPRHKITKRGQNVTFRCDPISEHNRLYWYRQTLGQGPEFLTYFQNEAQLEKSRLLSDRFSAERPKGSFSTLEIQRTEQGDSAMYLCASSPGTGTTDTQYFGPGTRLTVL.

This clone turned up a few times. The chain couples TRBV30 to TRBJ1-4; D possibly corresponds to TRBD1 (5 bases). There are 16 residues in the CDR3. Germline V gene data show CDR1 as GTSNPN and CDR2 as SVGIG (reference sequence). V shed 0 bases and J shed 0 bases, with 11 bases lying between them. CDR3 residues: CAWSVLGGTTNEKLFF. The CDR3 DNA sequence: TGTGCCTGGAGTGTACTCGGGGGGACAACTAATGAAAAACTGTTTTTT.

The chain couples TRBV19 to TRBJ2-3, with 10 nucleotides matching TRBD2. V gave up 5 bases and J gave up 5 bases; unmatched junction bases: 10. The CDR3 is 16 residues long. Germline V gene data show CDR1 as LNHDA and CDR2 as SQIVND (reference sequence). The DNA of the CDR3 is TGTGCCAGTAGTTCCTCACTAGCGGGGAGTGGAGATACGCAGTATTTT. Encoded protein: CASSSSLAGSGDTQYF. The complete variable domain, with remaining parts taken from reference TRBV19 and TRBJ2-3, reads DGGITQSPKYLFRKEGQNVTLSCEQNLNHDAMYWYRQDPGQGLRLIYYSQIVNDFQKGDIAEGYSVSREKKESFPLTVTSAQKNPTAFYLCASSSSLAGSGDTQYFGPGTRLTVL.

This chain uses TRBV5-4 with TRBJ1-1; D is ambiguous. CDR3 length equals 14 residues. Per germline, CDR1 SGHNT and CDR2 YYREEE (reference sequence). Deletions cut 0 bases from V and 0 bases from J, with 6 bases between. CDR3 bases: TGTGCCAGCAGCTTGGCGGTTATGAACACTGAAGCTTTCTTT. Translation: CASSLAVMNTEAFF. Together with reference TRBV5-4 and TRBJ1-1, the CDR3 gives the full variable domain: ETGVTQSPTHLIKTRGQQVTLRCSSQSGHNTVSWYQQALGQGPQFIFQYYREEENGRGNFPPRFSGLQFPNYSSELNVNALELDDSALYLCASSLAVMNTEAFFGQGTRLTVV.

The chain employs TRBV7-9 and TRBJ1-1; weak D call: TRBD1 (5 bases). This CDR3 is 14 amino acids long. The V end was cut by 1 base, the J end by 5 bases, with 11 bases between. Germline lookup yields CDR1 SEHNR and CDR2 FQNEAQ (reference sequence). The DNA of the CDR3 is TGTGCCAGCAGCTTAGACGGGGGGTTTACTGAAGCTTTCTTT. Residues: CASSLDGGFTEAFF.

The genes are TRBV11-2 and TRBJ2-7; 8 positions agree with TRBD1. CDR1 and CDR2 (germline): SGHAT, FQNNGV. V gave up 5 bases and J gave up 2 bases; unmatched junction bases: 17. This CDR3 contains 18 residues. The CDR3, as DNA: TGTGCCAGCAGCGCGATAAACCGGGACAGGTCGATACCCTACGAGCAGTACTTC. Translated: CASSAINRDRSIPYEQYF.

The V call is TRBV18, the J call TRBJ1-2, with 9 bases fitting TRBD1. Trimming took 6 bases from V and 4 from J; bases not matched to a gene: 6. CDR3 size: 14 residues. Looked up from germline, CDR1 is KGHSH and CDR2 is LQKENI. The CDR3: CASSLGTGIYGYTF. CDR3 sequence (DNA): TGTGCCAGCTCCCTGGGGACAGGGATCTATGGCTACACCTTC.

The gene calls are TRBV14 and TRBJ2-2; a weak D match, TRBD1 (6 bases). Germline lookup yields CDR1 SGHDN and CDR2 FVKESK. CDR3 length: 15 residues. V lost 2 bases and J lost 3, with 10 bases in between. In DNA form, the CDR3 reads TGTGCCAGCAGCCAACAGGGGTGGTACACCGGGGAGCTGTTTTTT. Its translation: CASSQQGWYTGELFF.

This sequence joins TRBV13 and TRBJ1-2; 8 nucleotides align to TRBD1. This CDR3 is built from 17 residues. V shed 2 bases and J 7 bases; nucleotides not matched to a gene: 15. Germline CDR1 reads PRHDT; CDR2 reads FYEKMQ (reference sequence). CDR3 residues: CASSLWGGGQVRAGYTF. The CDR3 bases are TGTGCCAGCAGCTTATGGGGCGGGGGACAGGTTCGTGCTGGCTACACCTTC.

This chain uses TRBV6-1 with TRBJ2-7, with unresolved D. CDR3 size: 12 residues. V was pared by 5 bases and J by 1 base, with 6 bases between. Germline V gives CDR1 MNHNS, CDR2 SASEGT. The CDR3 nucleotides read TGTGCCAGCAGTTTCCGGTCCTACGAGCAGTACTTC. It yields the protein CASSFRSYEQYF.

The chain links TRBV5-1 to TRBJ2-7; D not resolved. Germline CDR1 reads SGHRS; CDR2 reads YFSETQ. The V and J ends lost 6 bases and 0 bases respectively, with 13 bases between them. The CDR3 runs 14 residues. The CDR3 here is CASTREINSYEQYF. DNA for the CDR3: TGCGCCAGCACCCGTGAGATTAACTCCTACGAGCAGTACTTC. Using reference TRBV5-1 and TRBJ2-7 for the parts outside the CDR3, the full variable domain is KAGVTQTPRYLIKTRGQQVTLSCSPISGHRSVSWYQQTPGQGLQFLFEYFSETQRNKGNFPGRFSGRQFSNSRSEMNVSTLELGDSALYLCASTREINSYEQYFGPGTRLTVT.

This chain joins TRBV5-1 and TRBJ1-1; tentative D call: TRBD1 (6 bases). V was pared by 0 bases and J by 1 base, with 10 bases between. Germline CDR1 is SGHRS and CDR2 is YFSETQ. The CDR3 runs to 15 residues. The CDR3 loop is CASSLEAGANTEAFF. CDR3 nucleotides: TGCGCCAGCAGCTTGGAGGCAGGGGCGAACACTGAAGCTTTCTTT.

The rearrangement links TRBV7-3 to TRBJ1-1, with D maybe TRBD1 (6 bases). CDR1 SGHTA and CDR2 FQGTGA come from the germline V gene. Trimming left V 5 bases short and J 0 bases short, with 19 bases between. The CDR3 consists of 17 residues. CDR3 residues: CASSPNRYGDMNTEAFF. The CDR3 coding sequence is TGTGCCAGCAGCCCCAACCGTTACGGGGACATGAACACTGAAGCTTTCTTT.

The sample holds one count of this clone. The rearrangement links TRBV9 to TRBJ2-3; a weak D match, TRBD1 (5 bases). The V end lost 0 bases, the J end lost 2 bases, and 22 bases lay between the germline ends. The CDR3 consists of 19 residues. Germline-derived CDR1 and CDR2 are SGDLS and YYNGEE. The CDR3 spells CASSVDTRIWQGPTDTQYF. The CDR3 coding sequence is TGTGCCAGCAGCGTAGATACAAGGATATGGCAGGGTCCCACAGATACGCAGTATTTT.

The chain joins TRBV19 to TRBJ1-1; tentative D call: TRBD1 (6 bases). Looked up from germline, CDR1 is LNHDA and CDR2 is SQIVND (reference sequence). This CDR3 spans 14 amino acids. Trimming left V 3 bases short and J 5 bases short, with 13 bases between. CDR3 coding DNA: TGTGCCAGTAGTATCGGCCAGGGGTGGACTGAAGCTTTCTTT. Its protein product is CASSIGQGWTEAFF.

In this sample, this clone turned up a few times. For the CDR3, the DNA is TGTGCCAGTAGTATAACGGGGAGGACTAGCACAGATACGCAGTATTTT. This gives the protein CASSITGRTSTDTQYF. V is TRBV19 and J is TRBJ2-3; possible D gene TRBD2, 6 bases. The CDR3 is made up of 16 amino acids. The V end was cut by 2 bases, the J end by 0 bases, with 12 bases between. Germline-derived CDR1 and CDR2 are LNHDA and SQIVND (reference sequence).

The gene calls are TRBV5-5 and TRBJ1-2; D not resolved. The germline V gene encodes CDR1 SGHKS and CDR2 YYEKEE (reference sequence). The V end was cut by 0 bases, the J end by 1 base, with 4 bases between. The CDR3 is made up of 13 amino acids. In DNA, the CDR3 is TGTGCCAGCAGCTTGGTAGTTAACTATGGCTACACCTTC. It specifies CASSLVVNYGYTF.

This clone was seen a handful of times. The V call is TRBV4-1, the J call TRBJ1-2; the D gene is possibly TRBD1 (6 bases). V dropped 4 bases and J dropped 4 bases, with 22 bases sitting between them. This CDR3 is built from 17 residues. Per germline, CDR1 MGHRA and CDR2 YSYEKL. DNA of the CDR3: TGCGCCAGCAGCCTCACCGGGACACAAGACGAGATCTATGGCTACACCTTC. Protein sequence: CASSLTGTQDEIYGYTF.

The V gene is TRBV6-5, the J gene TRBJ1-5; 9 bases line up with TRBD1. Germline CDR1 is MNHEY and CDR2 is SVGAGI. This CDR3 has 15 residues. V lost 5 bases to trimming and J lost 4 bases; unmatched junction nucleotides: 6. The CDR3 region is CASSGPGQGNQPQHF. The CDR3 DNA reads TGTGCCAGCAGTGGACCGGGACAGGGAAATCAGCCCCAGCATTTT.

The genes are TRBV7-8 and TRBJ1-2; D gene unclear. Trimming cost V 5 bases and J 3 bases, with 16 bases left between them. From germline, CDR1 is SGHVS and CDR2 FQNEAQ. The CDR3 runs 15 residues. The CDR3 DNA is TGTGCCAGCAGCCCTAGGACGACTACGGACTATGGCTACACCTTC. This codes for CASSPRTTTDYGYTF.